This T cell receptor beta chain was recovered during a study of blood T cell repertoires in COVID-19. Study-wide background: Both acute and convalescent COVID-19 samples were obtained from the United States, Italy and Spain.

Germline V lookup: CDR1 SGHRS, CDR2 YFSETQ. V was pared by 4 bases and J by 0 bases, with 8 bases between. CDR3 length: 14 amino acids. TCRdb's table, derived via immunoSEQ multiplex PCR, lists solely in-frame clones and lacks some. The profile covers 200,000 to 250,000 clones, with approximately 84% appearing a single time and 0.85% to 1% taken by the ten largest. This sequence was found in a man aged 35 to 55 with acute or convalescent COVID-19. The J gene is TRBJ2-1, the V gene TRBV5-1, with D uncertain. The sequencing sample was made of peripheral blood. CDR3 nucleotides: TGCGCCAGCAGCCCCGGAGCCTCCTACAATGAGCAGTTCTTC. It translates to CASSPGASYNEQFF.